The clone carrying this TCR beta chain has more than one count but fewer than ten. The antigen is unknown. This entry comes from a study of blood T cells in healthy people across ages. Study-level points and caveats: With donor CMV status unknown, expanded clonotype changes were possibly confounded. From one million sequenced T cells, diversity estimates were lower bounds.

The CDR3 is 15 amino acids. Germline V gene lookup returns CDR1 DFQATT and CDR2 SNEGSKA (reference sequence). Trimming removed 6 bases from V and 1 base from J, with 19 bases in between. A J-beta primer mix and a sample-barcoded 5' primer were used in a second PCR of about 7 to 12 cycles. Researchers report that a template-switch adaptor with 12 random nucleotides tagged each cDNA molecule. Each CDR3 protein is one row after TCRdb ran MiXCR on the 5' RACE reads. The sample holds some 930,000 distinct CDR3 sequences; almost 30% are singletons and the top ten take 10% to 13%. This sample was also put to use in a study of T cells of mothers and their children.

The V and J genes are TRBV20-1 and TRBJ2-7; the D gene is possibly TRBD2 (7 bases). The receptor was derived from a woman in her 40s in good health. Sequences were obtained from blood. CDR3 amino acids: CSALPSRGGSYEQYF. For the CDR3, the DNA is TGCAGTGCGTTGCCCTCGAGGGGGGGGTCCTACGAGCAGTACTTC.